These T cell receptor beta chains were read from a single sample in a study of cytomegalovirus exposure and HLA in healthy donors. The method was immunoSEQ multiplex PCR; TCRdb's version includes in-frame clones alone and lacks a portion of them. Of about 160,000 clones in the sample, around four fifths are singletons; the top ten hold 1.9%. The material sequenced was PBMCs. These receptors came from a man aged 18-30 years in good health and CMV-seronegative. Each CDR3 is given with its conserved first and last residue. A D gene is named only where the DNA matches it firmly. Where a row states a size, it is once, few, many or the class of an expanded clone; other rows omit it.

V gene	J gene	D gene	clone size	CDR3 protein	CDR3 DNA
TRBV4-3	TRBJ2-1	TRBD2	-	CASSQSRGLAGVTYNEQFF	TGCGCCAGCAGCCAGTCAAGGGGACTAGCGGGAGTCACCTACAATGAGCAGTTCTTC
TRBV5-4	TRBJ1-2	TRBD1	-	CASSTGQMYGYTF	TGTGCCAGCAGCACGGGACAGATGTATGGCTACACCTTC
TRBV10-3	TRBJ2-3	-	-	CAISESGVDFRTDTQYF	TGTGCCATCAGTGAGTCCGGTGTGGACTTCCGCACAGATACGCAGTATTTT
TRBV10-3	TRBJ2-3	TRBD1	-	CAISGGAGGAASSTDTQYF	TGTGCCATCAGTGGTGGGGCAGGGGGAGCGGCAAGCAGCACAGATACGCAGTATTTT
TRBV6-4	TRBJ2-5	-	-	CASSDFPGRGWETQYF	TGTGCCAGCAGTGACTTCCCTGGCAGGGGTTGGGAGACCCAGTACTTC
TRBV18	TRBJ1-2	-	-	CASSPPGSDYGYTF	TGTGCCAGCTCCCCTCCGGGGTCCGACTATGGCTACACCTTC
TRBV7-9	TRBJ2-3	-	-	CASSETQDSTDTQYF	TGTGCCAGCAGCGAAACCCAGGACAGTACAGATACGCAGTATTTT
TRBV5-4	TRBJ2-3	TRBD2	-	CASSFTSGSTDTQYF	TGTGCCAGCAGCTTTACTAGCGGAAGCACAGATACGCAGTATTTT
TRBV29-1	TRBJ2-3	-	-	CSVASRGATDTQYF	TGCAGCGTTGCCTCCCGGGGGGCCACAGATACGCAGTATTTT
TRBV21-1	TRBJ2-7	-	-	CASSKEGRGGLPYEQYF	TGTGCCAGCAGCAAAGAGGGGAGAGGGGGCTTACCATACGAGCAGTACTTC
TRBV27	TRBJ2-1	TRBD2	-	CASGGDEQFF	TGTGCCAGCGGGGGGGATGAGCAGTTCTTC
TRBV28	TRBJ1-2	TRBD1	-	CASSFAGGIYGYTF	TGTGCCAGCAGTTTTGCAGGGGGAATCTATGGCTACACCTTC
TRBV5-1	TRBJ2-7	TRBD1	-	CASSAGTGAYEQYF	TGCGCCAGCAGTGCCGGGACAGGTGCCTACGAGCAGTACTTC
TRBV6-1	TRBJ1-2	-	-	CASSRTVNYGYTF	TGTGCCAGCAGCCGGACAGTAAACTATGGCTACACCTTC
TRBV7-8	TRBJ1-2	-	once	CASTPGANYGYTF	TGTGCCAGCACCCCTGGAGCGAACTATGGCTACACCTTC
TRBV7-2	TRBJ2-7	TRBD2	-	CASRLVGPAGGPYEQYF	TGTGCCAGCAGGCTTGTTGGGCCAGCGGGAGGGCCCTACGAGCAGTACTTC
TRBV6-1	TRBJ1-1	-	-	CASSEVGGGTEAFF	TGTGCCAGCAGTGAAGTTGGGGGCGGCACTGAAGCTTTCTTT
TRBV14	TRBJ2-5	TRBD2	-	CASSQEIAGKAETQYF	TGTGCCAGCAGCCAAGAAATAGCGGGGAAGGCAGAGACCCAGTACTTC
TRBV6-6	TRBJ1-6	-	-	CASSSSAGAGNSPLHF	TGTGCCAGCAGTTCCAGCGCAGGGGCCGGTAATTCACCCCTCCACTTT
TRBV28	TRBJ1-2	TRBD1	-	CASSFGDRADGYTF	TGTGCCAGCAGTTTCGGGGACAGGGCCGATGGCTACACCTTC
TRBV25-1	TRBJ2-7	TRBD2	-	CASSDLAESYEQYF	TGTGCCAGCAGTGACCTAGCGGAATCCTACGAGCAGTACTTC
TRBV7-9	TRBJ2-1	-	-	CASTLGGGYNEQFF	TGTGCCAGCACCTTAGGTGGCGGCTACAATGAGCAGTTCTTC
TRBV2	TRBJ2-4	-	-	CASSEVSGDIQYF	TGTGCCAGCAGTGAAGTCTCGGGGGACATTCAGTACTTC
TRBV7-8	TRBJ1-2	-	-	CASSPRTAYGYTF	TGTGCCAGCAGCCCACGGACAGCCTATGGCTACACCTTC
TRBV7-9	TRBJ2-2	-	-	CASSLVRGNTGELFF	TGTGCCAGCAGCTTAGTCAGGGGGAACACCGGGGAGCTGTTTTTT
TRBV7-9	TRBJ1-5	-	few	CASSPEFGVPQPQHF	TGTGCCAGCAGCCCAGAGTTCGGGGTCCCTCAGCCCCAGCATTTT
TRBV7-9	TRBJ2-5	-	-	CASSPNMDNQETQYF	TGTGCCAGCAGCCCGAACATGGACAACCAAGAGACCCAGTACTTC
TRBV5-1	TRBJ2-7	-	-	CASALRGGEQYF	TGCGCCAGCGCCCTGAGGGGAGGCGAGCAGTACTTC
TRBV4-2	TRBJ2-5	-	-	CASSRTVLRQGITMSQETQYF	TGTGCCAGCAGCCGTACCGTTCTACGGCAGGGGATAACAATGAGCCAAGAGACCCAGTACTTC
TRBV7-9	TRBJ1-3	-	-	CASSLPQGENTIYF	TGTGCCAGCAGCTTACCGCAGGGCGAAAACACCATATATTTT
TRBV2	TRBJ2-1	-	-	CARSDPVGDNEQFF	TGTGCCAGAAGTGACCCGGTGGGAGACAATGAGCAGTTCTTC
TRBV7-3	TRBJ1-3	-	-	CASSIDPGEGNTIYF	TGTGCCAGCAGCATTGACCCGGGGGAAGGAAACACCATATATTTT